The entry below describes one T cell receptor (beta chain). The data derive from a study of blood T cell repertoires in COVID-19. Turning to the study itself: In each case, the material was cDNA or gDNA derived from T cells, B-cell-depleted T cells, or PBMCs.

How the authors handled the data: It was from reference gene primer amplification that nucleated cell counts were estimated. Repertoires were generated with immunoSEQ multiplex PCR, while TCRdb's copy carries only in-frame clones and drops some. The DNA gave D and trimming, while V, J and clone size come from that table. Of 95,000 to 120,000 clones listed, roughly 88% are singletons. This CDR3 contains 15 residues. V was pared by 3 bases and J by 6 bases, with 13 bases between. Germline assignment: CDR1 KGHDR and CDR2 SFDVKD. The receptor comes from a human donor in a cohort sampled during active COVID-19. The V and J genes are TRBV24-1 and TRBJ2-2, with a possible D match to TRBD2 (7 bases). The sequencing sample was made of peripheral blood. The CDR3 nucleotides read TGTGCCACCAGTGATCCGCGGGGGCTTCCCGGGGAGCTGTTTTTT. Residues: CATSDPRGLPGELFF.